The source of this T cell receptor (beta chain) is a study of cytomegalovirus exposure and HLA in healthy donors. Whole-study findings and limits: What was likely a sequencing artifact was a cluster of highly shared sequence variants. Some V segments (TRBV6-2 and TRBV6-3 among them) were excluded as indistinguishable. Clonal expansion, a later analysis showed, was greater in HLA-associated TCR beta chains than in equally common others.

As concerns this clone: Its antigen is undetermined.

With 60 Vbeta and 13 Jbeta primers, the PCR was carried out. The method was immunoSEQ multiplex PCR; TCRdb's version includes in-frame clones alone and lacks a portion of them. Found here are about 59,000 clones, approximately 83% of them singletons; the top ten hold over 1.5%. V lost 0 bases to trimming and J lost 7 bases, with 9 bases between them. The CDR3 runs to 13 residues. CDR1 and CDR2 (germline): GTSNPN, SVGIG (reference sequence). This sequence was found in a man aged 35 to 55 in good health and CMV-seronegative. This chain uses TRBV30 with TRBJ2-2; TRBD2 is a possible D gene (6 bases). Material: PBMCs. Here the CDR3 reads CAWSVGGNGELFF. CDR3 nucleotide sequence: TGTGCCTGGAGTGTAGGCGGGAACGGGGAGCTGTTTTTT.